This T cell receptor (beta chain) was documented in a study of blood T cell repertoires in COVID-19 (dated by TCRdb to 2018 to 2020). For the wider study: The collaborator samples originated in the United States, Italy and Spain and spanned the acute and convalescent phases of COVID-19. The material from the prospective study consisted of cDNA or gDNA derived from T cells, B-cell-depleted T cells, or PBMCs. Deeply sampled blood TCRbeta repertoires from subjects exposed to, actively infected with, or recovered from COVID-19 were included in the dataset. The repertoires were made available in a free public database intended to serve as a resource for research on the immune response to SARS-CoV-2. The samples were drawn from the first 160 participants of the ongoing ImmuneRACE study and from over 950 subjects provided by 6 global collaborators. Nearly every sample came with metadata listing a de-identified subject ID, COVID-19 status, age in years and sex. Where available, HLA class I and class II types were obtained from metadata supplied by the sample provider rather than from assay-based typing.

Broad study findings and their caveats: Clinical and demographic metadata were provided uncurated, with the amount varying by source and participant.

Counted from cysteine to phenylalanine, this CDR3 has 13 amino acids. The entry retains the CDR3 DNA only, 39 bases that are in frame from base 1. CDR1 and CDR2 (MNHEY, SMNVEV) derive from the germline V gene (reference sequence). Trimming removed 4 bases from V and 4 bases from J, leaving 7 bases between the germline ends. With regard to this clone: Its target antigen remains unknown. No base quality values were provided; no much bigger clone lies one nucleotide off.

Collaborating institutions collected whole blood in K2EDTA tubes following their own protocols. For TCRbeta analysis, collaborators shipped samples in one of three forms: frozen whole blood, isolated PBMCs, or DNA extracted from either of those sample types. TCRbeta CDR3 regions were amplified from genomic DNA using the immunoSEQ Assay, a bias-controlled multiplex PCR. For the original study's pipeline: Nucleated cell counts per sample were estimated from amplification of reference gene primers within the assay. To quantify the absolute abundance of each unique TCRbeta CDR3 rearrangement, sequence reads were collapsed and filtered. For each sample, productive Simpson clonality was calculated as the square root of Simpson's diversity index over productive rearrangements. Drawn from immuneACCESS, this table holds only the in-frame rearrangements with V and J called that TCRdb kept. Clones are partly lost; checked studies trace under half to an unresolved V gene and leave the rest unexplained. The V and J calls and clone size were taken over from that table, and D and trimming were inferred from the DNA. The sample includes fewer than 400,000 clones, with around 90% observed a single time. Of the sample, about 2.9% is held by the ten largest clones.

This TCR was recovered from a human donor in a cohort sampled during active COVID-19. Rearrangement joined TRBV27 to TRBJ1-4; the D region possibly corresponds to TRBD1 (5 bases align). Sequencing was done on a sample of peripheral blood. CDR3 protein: CASSSRDNEKLFF. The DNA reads TGTGCCAGCAGTTCCAGGGATAATGAAAAACTGTTTTTT.